These 10 T cell receptor beta chains were all obtained from the same sample, sequenced in a study of T cell repertoires in cytomegalovirus infection. Via MiXCR, TCRdb re-called the reads, giving one row per CDR3 protein. This table holds about 740,000 distinct CDR3 sequences, about a third found once. Specimen: PBMCs. The receptors here all came from a human donor in good health (CMV status not recorded). Some clones in this sample may be carry-over from other donors' samples.

The V gene is TRBV18, the J gene TRBJ1-1; a possible D gene is TRBD1 (5 bases). The CDR3 totals 16 residues. The V end lost 3 bases, the J end lost 5 bases, and 19 bases lay between the germline ends. CDR1 and CDR2 from the germline V gene are KGHSH and LQKENI. The CDR3 sequence: CASSPGHPTMGTEAFF. Here the CDR3 DNA reads TGTGCCAGCTCACCTGGACACCCGACGATGGGGACTGAAGCTTTCTTT. Full variable domain (missing parts from reference TRBV18 and TRBJ1-1): NAGVMQNPRHLVRRRGQEARLRCSPMKGHSHVYWYRQLPEEGLKFMVYLQKENIIDESGMPKERFSAEFPKEGPSILRIQQVVRGDSAAYFCASSPGHPTMGTEAFFGQGTRLTVV.

This chain links TRBV7-6 with TRBJ2-1; D is unresolved. This CDR3 has 14 amino acids. Trimming pared 4 bases from V and 8 bases from J, leaving 15 bases between. Germline lookup yields CDR1 SGHVS and CDR2 FNYEAQ. In DNA form, the CDR3 reads TGTGCCAGCAGCTCCGAGAGGCTTGTCGATGAGCAGTTCTTC. This gives the protein CASSSERLVDEQFF.

This clonotype was detected a few times. The chain is built from TRBV6-1 and TRBJ2-7; no clear D. The CDR3 extends over 15 amino acids. Germline CDR1 reads MNHNS; CDR2 reads SASEGT. V dropped 3 bases and J dropped 2 bases, with 14 bases sitting between them. The CDR3, as DNA: TGTGCCAGCAGTGATACGGCAGTCGGAACCTACGAGCAGTACTTC. Its translation is CASSDTAVGTYEQYF.

This clonotype has just a few counts. The chain combines TRBV11-2 with TRBJ1-1; possible D gene TRBD1, 6 bases. The germline gives CDR1 SGHAT, CDR2 FQNNGV. The CDR3 consists of 15 residues. V shed 3 bases and J shed 4 bases, with 15 bases lying between them. The CDR3 nucleotides read TGTGCCAGCAGCTTTGGGGGGGCGCCTGGCACTGAAGCTTTCTTT. Translation: CASSFGGAPGTEAFF.

This clonotype was detected many times. The genes are TRBV20-1 and TRBJ2-5, with D unresolved. The germline CDR1 and CDR2 sequences are DFQATT and SNEGSKA (reference sequence). CDR3 length: 13 residues. Between the trimmed V and J ends, which lost 3 bases and 5 bases, there was a span of 13 bases. CDR3 nucleotide sequence: TGCAGTGCTAGTAGAGGAATTGGGGAGACCCAGTACTTC. Its protein is CSASRGIGETQYF.

Only a few counts were recorded for this clonotype. The rearrangement joins TRBV28 to TRBJ1-2, with no clear D. Trimming stripped 7 bases from V and 7 bases from J, with 10 bases between. CDR3 length equals 11 residues. Germline CDR1 is MDHEN and CDR2 is SYDVKM. This CDR3 reads CASTEGGGYTF. The CDR3 DNA reads TGTGCCAGCACCGAGGGTGGTGGCTACACCTTC.

This clonotype came up a few times. V usage is TRBV7-6 and J usage is TRBJ2-2; the D gene is possibly TRBD2 (8 bases). The CDR3 extends over 16 amino acids. V lost 5 bases and J lost 5, with 18 bases in between. Germline loops: CDR1 SGHVS, CDR2 FNYEAQ. CDR3: CASSPGGAGVTGELFF. In DNA form, the CDR3 reads TGTGCCAGCAGCCCAGGGGGAGCGGGAGTTACCGGGGAGCTGTTTTTT.

Worth noting for this clonotype: A much larger clone differs from this one at a single base, so this may be a read error. The chain employs TRBV7-2 and TRBJ2-5, with D maybe TRBD1 (5 bases). V dropped 2 bases and J dropped 6 bases, with 13 bases sitting between them. This CDR3 contains 14 residues. Germline loops: CDR1 SGHTA, CDR2 FQGNSA. The CDR3 DNA reads as TGTGCCAGCAGCTTATGGGGCCCTCAAAAGACCCAGTACTTC. Protein sequence: CASSLWGPQKTQYF. The complete variable domain, with remaining parts taken from reference TRBV7-2 and TRBJ2-5, reads GAGVSQSPSNKVTEKGKDVELRCDPISGHTALYWYRQSLGQGLEFLIYFQGNSAPDKSGLPSDRFSAERTGGSVSTLTIQRTQQEDSAVYLCASSLWGPQKTQYFGPGTRLLVL.

The rearrangement links TRBV6-1 to TRBJ1-5, with a tentative D call TRBD1 (6 bases). Deletions cut 0 bases from V and 6 bases from J, with 21 bases between. This CDR3 is 18 amino acids long. Germline CDR1 is MNHNS and CDR2 is SASEGT. Here the CDR3 DNA reads TGTGCCAGCAGTGAAGCCCCGGTAACAGGGTTAATGCGTCAGCCCCAGCATTTT. As protein: CASSEAPVTGLMRQPQHF.

The chain employs TRBV20-1 and TRBJ2-5; 15 bases agree with TRBD2. CDR1 and CDR2 (germline): DFQATT, SNEGSKA (reference sequence). V was pared by 4 bases and J by 4 bases, with 10 bases of the junction left unmatched. The CDR3 totals 17 residues. The CDR3 sequence is CSATGGTSGRLGETQYF. CDR3 coding DNA: TGCAGTGCTACGGGGGGGACTAGCGGGAGGCTGGGAGAGACCCAGTACTTC.